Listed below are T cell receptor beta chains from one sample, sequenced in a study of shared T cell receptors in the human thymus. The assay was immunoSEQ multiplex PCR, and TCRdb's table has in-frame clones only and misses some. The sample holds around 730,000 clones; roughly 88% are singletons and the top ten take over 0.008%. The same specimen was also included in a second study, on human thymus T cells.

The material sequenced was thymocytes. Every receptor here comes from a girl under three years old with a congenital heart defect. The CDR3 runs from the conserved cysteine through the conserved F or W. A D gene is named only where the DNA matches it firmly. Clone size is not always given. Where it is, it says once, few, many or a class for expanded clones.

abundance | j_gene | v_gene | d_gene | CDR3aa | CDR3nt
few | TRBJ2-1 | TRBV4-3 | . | CASSQDIYTTSYNEQFF | TGCGCCAGCAGCCAAGACATTTACACTACGTCCTACAATGAGCAGTTCTTC
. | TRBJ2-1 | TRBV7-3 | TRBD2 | CASSPLAGLYNEQFF | TGTGCCAGCAGCCCACTAGCGGGCCTTTACAATGAGCAGTTCTTC
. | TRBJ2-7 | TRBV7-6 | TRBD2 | CASSRGLAEYEQYF | TGTGCCAGCAGCAGGGGACTAGCGGAGTACGAGCAGTACTTC
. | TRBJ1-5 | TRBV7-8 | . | CASSLSGGYQPQHF | TGTGCCAGCAGCCTATCGGGGGGTTATCAGCCCCAGCATTTT
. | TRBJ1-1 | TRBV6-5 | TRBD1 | CASSLRGLRTEAFF | TGTGCCAGCAGTCTCAGGGGGCTCCGTACTGAAGCTTTCTTT
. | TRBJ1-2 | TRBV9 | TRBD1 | CASSSRTGGPAGGYTF | TGTGCCAGCAGCTCCCGGACAGGGGGCCCTGCGGGTGGCTACACCTTC
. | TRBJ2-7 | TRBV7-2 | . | CASSLEGGRGENSYEQYF | TGTGCCAGCAGCTTAGAAGGGGGTCGGGGGGAGAACTCCTACGAGCAGTACTTC
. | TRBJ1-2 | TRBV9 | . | CASSVVDEGTDYGYTF | TGTGCCAGCAGCGTAGTAGACGAGGGAACAGACTATGGCTACACCTTC
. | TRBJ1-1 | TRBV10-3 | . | CAISVNRGMNTEAFF | TGTGCCATCAGTGTAAATAGAGGGATGAACACTGAAGCTTTCTTT
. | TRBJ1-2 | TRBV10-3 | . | CAIRTGIPLYGYTF | TGTGCCATCAGAACAGGGATCCCCCTCTATGGCTACACCTTC
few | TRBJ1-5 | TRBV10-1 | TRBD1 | CASSESVGGILNSNQPQHF | TGCGCCAGCAGTGAGTCGGTAGGGGGCATACTCAATAGCAATCAGCCCCAGCATTTT
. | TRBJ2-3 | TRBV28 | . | CASSLYPRSGTQYF | TGTGCCAGCAGTTTATACCCCCGCAGTGGTACGCAGTATTTT
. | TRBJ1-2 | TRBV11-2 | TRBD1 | CASSPRDRYSFLGGYTF | TGTGCCAGCAGCCCTCGGGACAGGTATTCGTTTCTGGGCGGCTACACCTTC
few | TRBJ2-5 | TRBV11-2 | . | CASSETETQYF | TGTGCCAGCAGCGAAACTGAGACCCAGTACTTC
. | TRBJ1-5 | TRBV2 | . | CASSEDGDLHRYSLRPQHF | TGTGCCAGCAGTGAGGATGGAGACCTTCACCGATATTCCCTGAGGCCCCAGCATTTT
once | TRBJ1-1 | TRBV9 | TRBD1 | CASSVEGAVNTEAFF | TGTGCCAGCAGCGTAGAGGGGGCGGTGAACACTGAAGCTTTCTTT
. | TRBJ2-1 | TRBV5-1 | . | CASSLIMPRQNNEQFF | TGCGCCAGCAGCTTGATCATGCCTAGGCAAAATAATGAGCAGTTCTTC
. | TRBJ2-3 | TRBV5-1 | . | CASSPRGPTSTDTQYF | TGCGCCAGCAGCCCCAGGGGTCCAACTAGCACAGATACGCAGTATTTT
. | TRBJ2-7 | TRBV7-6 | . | CASSPHHYEQYF | TGTGCCAGCAGCCCACACCACTACGAGCAGTACTTC
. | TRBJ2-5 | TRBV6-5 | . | CASSYSAWETQYF | TGTGCCAGCAGTTACTCGGCTTGGGAGACCCAGTACTTC
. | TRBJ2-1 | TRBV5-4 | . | CASSLYSGTVF | TGTGCCAGCAGCTTATATAGCGGGACAGTCTTC
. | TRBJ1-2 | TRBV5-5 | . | CASSALGSYGYTF | TGTGCCAGCAGCGCGTTGGGGAGCTATGGCTACACCTTC
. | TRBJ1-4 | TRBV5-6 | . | CASSIYRAEKLFF | TGTGCCAGCAGCATTTACAGGGCCGAAAAACTGTTTTTT
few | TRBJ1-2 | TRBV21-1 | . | CASSKGHDREGYTF | TGTGCCAGCAGCAAAGGGCATGACAGGGAGGGCTACACCTTC
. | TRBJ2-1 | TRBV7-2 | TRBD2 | CAIQASGGGEQFF | TGTGCCATACAGGCTAGCGGGGGAGGTGAGCAGTTCTTC